One and the same sample provided the 2 T cell receptor beta chains below, sequenced in a study of B cell selection in AIRE deficiency. The repertoire was sequenced with immunoSEQ multiplex PCR; TCRdb's copy has only in-frame clones and lacks some. Seen here are tens of thousands of clones, almost 98% observed once, and the top ten hold roughly 0.22%. Conventional CD4 T cells were sorted as CD4+CD127+ cells. Sequences were obtained from conventional CD4+ T cells sorted from PBMCs. These receptors all stem from a human donor with AIRE deficiency.

This rearrangement joins TRBV7-3 to TRBJ2-1; D is perhaps TRBD1 or TRBD2 (6 bases each). This CDR3 spans 18 amino acids. Trimming left V 8 bases short and J 1 base short, with 24 bases between. Germline CDR1 SGHTA, CDR2 FQGTGA. CDR3 DNA: TGTGCCAGCGCACAAAATCATAAAACAGGGACTTCCTACAATGAGCAGTTCTTC. Its translation: CASAQNHKTGTSYNEQFF. The full variable domain, with the rest looked up from reference TRBV7-3 and TRBJ2-1, is GAGVSQTPSNKVTEKGKYVELRCDPISGHTALYWYRQSLGQGPEFLIYFQGTGAADDSGLPNDRFFAVRPEGSVSTLKIQRTERGDSAVYLCASAQNHKTGTSYNEQFFGPGTRLTVL.

The chain recombines TRBV14 with TRBJ2-2; D possibly corresponds to TRBD1 (5 bases). This CDR3 comprises 13 residues. V was pared by 2 bases and J by 5 bases, with 6 bases between. Looked up from germline, CDR1 is SGHDN and CDR2 is FVKESK. In DNA form, the CDR3 reads TGTGCCAGCAGCCAAAGACAGACCGGGGAGCTGTTTTTT. This sequence encodes CASSQRQTGELFF.